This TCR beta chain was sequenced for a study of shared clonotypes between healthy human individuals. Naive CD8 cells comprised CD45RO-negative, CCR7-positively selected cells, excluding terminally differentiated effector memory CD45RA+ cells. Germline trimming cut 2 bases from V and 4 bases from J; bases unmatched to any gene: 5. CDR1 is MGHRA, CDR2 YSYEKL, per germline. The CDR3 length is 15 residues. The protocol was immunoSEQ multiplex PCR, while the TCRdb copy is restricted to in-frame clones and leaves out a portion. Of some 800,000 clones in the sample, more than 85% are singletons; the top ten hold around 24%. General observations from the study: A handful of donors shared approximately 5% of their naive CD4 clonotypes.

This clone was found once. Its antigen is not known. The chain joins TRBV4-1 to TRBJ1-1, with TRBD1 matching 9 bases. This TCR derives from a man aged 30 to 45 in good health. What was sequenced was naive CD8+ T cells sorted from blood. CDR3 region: CASSQQQGAGTEAFF. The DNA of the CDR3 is TGCGCCAGCAGCCAACAACAGGGGGCTGGCACTGAAGCTTTCTTT.